This TCR beta chain was found in a study of human T cells and chemical hapten exposure. For the study at large: Yields of TCR per sample differed, chiefly owing to small differences in pooled library volume. Study-level results: Sensitizing with DPC caused no change in TCRs above 1 in 1000 frequency. With patch test score, the counts of PT1 expanded TCRs showed a positive correlation.

Per the germline V gene, CDR1 is SGDLS and CDR2 is YYNGEE. V shed 0 bases and J shed 2 bases, with 13 bases lying between them. The CDR3 has 16 residues. Library construction involved attaching unique molecular identifiers to individual cDNA molecules, which allowed quantitative, reproducible TCR counting. TCRdb called the RACE reads again in MiXCR, with one record for every CDR3 protein. The table lists just over 350,000 distinct CDR3 sequences, 6% to 7% of them singletons. Of note for this clonotype: Antigen: not known.

Regarding time point: patch test 2, 6 weeks after DPC sensitization. Treatment: therapeutic diphenylcyclopropenone sensitization with weekly scalp DPC. This chain joins TRBV9 and TRBJ2-3, with D uncertain. The sequencing used whole blood, collected in connection with sensitization to the hapten diphenylcyclopropenone (DPC). The receptor was derived from a woman in her late teens or twenties with alopecia areata. Some clones in this sample may be carry-over from other donors' samples. The CDR3 DNA is TGTGCCAGCAGCGTAGGTTTAGACGGAACCACAGATACGCAGTATTTT. Encoded protein: CASSVGLDGTTDTQYF.